The clone carrying this TCR beta chain has more than one count but fewer than ten. Its specificity is unknown. The V gene end was trimmed by 5 bases and the J gene end by 3 bases; junction bases not matched to a gene: 6. Germline CDR1 DFQATT, CDR2 SNEGSKA (reference sequence). CDR3 length: 13 amino acids. The data were obtained in a study of vaccination and CD4 T cells after COVID-19. Across the study: Vaccination of participants consisted of two doses of either BNT162b2 or mRNA-1273 vaccine. The study drew post-COVID samples a median roughly 99 days after diagnosis (range 35 to 161). Whole-study results and caveats: Spike mono-reactivity was found in 304 of 307 vaccine-specific clones from convalescent patients.

Stated time point: late sampling 161 to 241 days after vaccination in three convalescent patients. Specified treatment: roughly ten-day PBMC culture with coronavirus spike peptide pools or control peptides (ViraFEST assay). The Oncomine TCR Beta short-read assay sequenced DNA from cultured CD4+ T cells. The genomic DNA was obtained from cultured CD4+ T cells by extraction with the QIAamp micro DNA kit. TCRdb reprocessed the PCR reads via MiXCR and lists one record per CDR3 protein. The data show around 23,000 distinct CDR3 sequences, around two fifths seen once. This material consisted of CD4+ T cells from blood, cultured in vitro, taken about 7 months after SARS-CoV-2 vaccination. The chain recombines TRBV20-1 with TRBJ2-5; 7 positions match TRBD1. The sequence was obtained from a human donor who had recovered from COVID-19. CDR3: CSAQTTGKETQYF. The CDR3, as DNA: TGCAGTGCTCAGACGACAGGGAAAGAGACCCAGTACTTC.